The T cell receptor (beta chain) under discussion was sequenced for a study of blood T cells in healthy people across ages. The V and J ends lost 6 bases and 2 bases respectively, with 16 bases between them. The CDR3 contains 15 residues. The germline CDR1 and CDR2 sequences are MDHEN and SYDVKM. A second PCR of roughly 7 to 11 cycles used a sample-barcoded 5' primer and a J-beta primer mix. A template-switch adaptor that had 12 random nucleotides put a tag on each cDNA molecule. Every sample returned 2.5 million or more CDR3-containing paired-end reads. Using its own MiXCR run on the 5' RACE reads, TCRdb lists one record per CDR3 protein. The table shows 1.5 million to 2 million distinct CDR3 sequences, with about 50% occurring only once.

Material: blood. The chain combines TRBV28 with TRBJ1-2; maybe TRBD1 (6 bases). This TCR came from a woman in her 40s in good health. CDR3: CASSESQGLNYGYTF. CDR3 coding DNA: TGTGCCAGCAGCGAAAGCCAGGGGCTGAACTATGGCTACACCTTC.